This TCR beta chain is drawn from a study of post-analysis software for immune sequencing data. Overall study findings and caveats: When patients were compared with controls, five TRBV segments were more frequent, TRBV5-6, TRBV5-1 and TRBV20-1 among them.

Included in the TCR beta cDNA libraries were unique molecular identifiers. MiXCR was run by TCRdb on the PCR reads, yielding one entry per CDR3 protein. Of about 770,000 distinct CDR3 sequences listed, 35% to 55% are singletons. The V and J ends lost 7 bases and 13 bases, in that order; junction bases with no gene match: 12. The CDR3 consists of 13 residues. CDR1 is SGHDT and CDR2 is YYEEEE in the germline V gene. Concerning this clonotype: Antigen: not known.

The sample was blood. This TCR derives from a girl between 5 and 17 years old with multiple sclerosis. The V gene is TRBV5-6, the J gene TRBJ2-4, with 9 bases matching TRBD1. The CDR3 DNA follows: TGTGCCAGCGGATACAGGGGGCGAGAGGAGCAGTACTTC. This translates into CASGYRGREEQYF.